The rows below give T cell receptor beta chains drawn from one sample of a study of cytomegalovirus exposure and HLA in healthy donors. Data came from immunoSEQ multiplex PCR; TCRdb stores just in-frame clones and leaves some out. The table records some 100,000 clones, approximately 88% of them present only once. The material sequenced was PBMCs. The receptors derive from a man aged 18 to 30 in good health and CMV-seronegative. Each CDR3 is given with its conserved first and last residue. The order of the fields is D gene, J gene, clone size, V gene, CDR3 DNA, CDR3 protein. D genes are given only for firm matches. Expanded clones are given a class, and other clones once, few, many or no size at all.

TRBD2 | TRBJ2-7 | - | TRBV10-3 | TGTGCCATCAGTGAGTCGACGTTTGCGGGGACTAGCGTCTACGAGCAGTACTTC | CAISESTFAGTSVYEQYF
- | TRBJ2-1 | once | TRBV28 | TGTGCCAGCAGTTTAAATGACAGGATGCAGTTCTTC | CASSLNDRMQFF
- | TRBJ2-1 | - | TRBV29-1 | TGCAGCGTTGAATGGCGGGACTCCTACAATGAGCAGTTCTTC | CSVEWRDSYNEQFF
TRBD1 | TRBJ2-7 | few | TRBV19 | TGTGCCAGTAGTTCGTTGGGACAGGCCGCCTACGAGCAGTACTTC | CASSSLGQAAYEQYF
- | TRBJ1-6 | - | TRBV4-3 | TGCGCCAGCAGCCAAGCACGCGATCGCCCCAATTCACCCCTCCACTTT | CASSQARDRPNSPLHF
TRBD1 | TRBJ2-1 | - | TRBV28 | TGTGCCAGCAAGGGACAGGGGTCAATTTTGAACAATGAGCAGTTCTTC | CASKGQGSILNNEQFF
- | TRBJ1-1 | - | TRBV27 | TGTGCCAGCAGTTTATCAGTGATCGGGGTCGAAGCTTTCTTT | CASSLSVIGVEAFF
- | TRBJ2-5 | - | TRBV9 | TGTGCCAGCAGCTCAGTGGGGGGAGAGACCCAGTACTTC | CASSSVGGETQYF
- | TRBJ1-1 | - | TRBV19 | TGTGCCAGTAGCCCGACAGCCCAGGGGTACACTGAAGCTTTCTTT | CASSPTAQGYTEAFF
- | TRBJ1-1 | - | TRBV30 | TGTGCCTGGAGTTTTGGCACGGGTGAAGCTTTCTTT | CAWSFGTGEAFF
TRBD2 | TRBJ2-7 | few | TRBV5-5 | TGTGCCAGCAGCCCGAGCGGGGGGATACCAGTCTACGAGCAGTACTTC | CASSPSGGIPVYEQYF
- | TRBJ1-5 | - | TRBV30 | TGTGCCTGGAGTAGCGGACAGACTTATAGCAATCAGCCCCAGCATTTT | CAWSSGQTYSNQPQHF
- | TRBJ2-3 | - | TRBV4-1 | TGCGCCAGCAGCCAAGATGGGGGAGGCGGGGTGGGAGATACGCAGTATTTT | CASSQDGGGGVGDTQYF
TRBD2 | TRBJ2-1 | few | TRBV5-1 | TGCGCCAGCAGCAACTTTAGTTCTAGCGGAAAACACAATGAGCAGTTCTTC | CASSNFSSSGKHNEQFF
- | TRBJ2-3 | - | TRBV11-3 | TGTGCCAGCAGCTTGGCCAGTAGCACAGATACGCAGTATTTT | CASSLASSTDTQYF
- | TRBJ2-5 | once | TRBV6-6 | TGTGCCAGCAGTTACCGGGGCCTCGGACAGCAAGAGACCCAGTACTTC | CASSYRGLGQQETQYF
TRBD1 | TRBJ2-1 | - | TRBV11-3 | TGTGCCAGCAGTACGGGGGAGACTACAGGGGGCAATGAGCAGTTCTTC | CASSTGETTGGNEQFF
- | TRBJ2-7 | - | TRBV27 | TGTGCCAGCAGTTTAGTAGCCTCCTACAAGCAGTACTTC | CASSLVASYKQYF
TRBD1 | TRBJ2-7 | - | TRBV5-6 | TGTGCCAGCAGCTGGCGACCAGGGGGAACCCCCTACGAGCAGTACTTC | CASSWRPGGTPYEQYF
TRBD1 | TRBJ1-2 | - | TRBV6-6 | TGTGCCAGCAGTTACTCAACAACAGGGGATGGCTACACCTTC | CASSYSTTGDGYTF
TRBD2 | TRBJ2-7 | - | TRBV7-2 | TGTGCCAGCAGCCAAAATGAGCGGGAGGGCCACCACTACGAGCAGTACTTC | CASSQNEREGHHYEQYF
- | TRBJ1-2 | - | TRBV27 | TGTGCCAGCAGTTTGGGGGCCACGGATGGCTACACCTTC | CASSLGATDGYTF
TRBD1 | TRBJ1-4 | - | TRBV25-1 | TGTGCCAGCAGTTCGGACAGGGCTAATGAAAAACTGTTTTTT | CASSSDRANEKLFF
- | TRBJ1-5 | - | TRBV7-9 | TGTGCCAGCACCCTAGGGAGGGATCAGCCCCAGCATTTT | CASTLGRDQPQHF
TRBD2 | TRBJ2-1 | - | TRBV7-6 | TGTGCCAGCAGCACGACGGGCGGGGGGAAATCCTACAATGAGCAGTTCTTC | CASSTTGGGKSYNEQFF
- | TRBJ2-1 | - | TRBV7-2 | TGTGCCAGCAGCTTAGAACTGACTTACGGTGAGCAGTTCTTC | CASSLELTYGEQFF
- | TRBJ2-1 | - | TRBV5-1 | TGCGCCAGCAGCTTAAGGGCAGCGGGCTACAATGAGCAGTTCTTC | CASSLRAAGYNEQFF
- | TRBJ1-3 | - | TRBV6-4 | TGTGCCAGCAGTGCAGATTGGGGGCCGGGAAACACCATATATTTT | CASSADWGPGNTIYF
TRBD1 | TRBJ1-5 | - | TRBV6-1 | TGTGCCAGTTTAGGGTCGGGACAGGAGAGGCAGCCCCAGCATTTT | CASLGSGQERQPQHF
- | TRBJ2-4 | - | TRBV6-1 | TGTGCCAGCAGTGACGGGGGAACCAAAAACATTCAGTACTTC | CASSDGGTKNIQYF
- | TRBJ1-3 | once | TRBV6-5 | TGTGCCAGCAGTTTCGCCCGAGACTCTGGAAACACCATATATTTT | CASSFARDSGNTIYF